This T cell receptor beta chain was sequenced for a study of radiotherapy plus CTLA-4 blockade in lung cancer. TCRdb's copy holds only in-frame clones and misses some; the assay was immunoSEQ multiplex PCR. Of about 49,000 clones listed, nearly 90% were seen once; the top ten hold approximately 8%. This clone was recorded only once. The sequenced sample was peripheral blood, obtained from a patient treated with radiotherapy plus ipilimumab. This sequence originates from a human donor with non-small cell lung cancer whose response to radiotherapy plus ipilimumab could not be evaluated.

This CDR3 reads CASSSRQGSTDTQYF. The CDR3 DNA is TGTGCCAGCAGCTCAAGACAGGGTTCGACAGATACGCAGTATTTT. J is TRBJ2-3 and V is TRBV7-6; 7 nucleotides align to TRBD1. The CDR3 is made up of 15 amino acids. The J segment lost 3 bases and the V segment lost 4 bases, leaving 7 bases of the junction unmatched. The germline V gene has CDR1 SGHVS and CDR2 FNYEAQ.